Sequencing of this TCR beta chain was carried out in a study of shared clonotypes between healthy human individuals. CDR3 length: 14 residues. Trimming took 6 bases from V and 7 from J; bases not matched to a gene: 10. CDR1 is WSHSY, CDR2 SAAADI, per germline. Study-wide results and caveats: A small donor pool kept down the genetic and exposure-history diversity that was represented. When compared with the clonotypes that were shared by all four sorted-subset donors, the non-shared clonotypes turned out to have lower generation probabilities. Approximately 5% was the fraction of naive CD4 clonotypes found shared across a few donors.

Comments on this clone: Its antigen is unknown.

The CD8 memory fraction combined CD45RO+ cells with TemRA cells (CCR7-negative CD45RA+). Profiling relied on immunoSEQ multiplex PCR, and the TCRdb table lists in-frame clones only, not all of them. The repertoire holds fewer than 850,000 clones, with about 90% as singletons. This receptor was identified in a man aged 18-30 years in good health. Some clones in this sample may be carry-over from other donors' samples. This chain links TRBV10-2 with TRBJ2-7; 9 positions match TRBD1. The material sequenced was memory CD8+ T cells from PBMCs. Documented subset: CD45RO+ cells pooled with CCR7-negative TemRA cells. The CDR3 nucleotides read TGCGCCAGCAGCGAGCTACAGGGGGCAGGGGAGCAGTACTTC. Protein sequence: CASSELQGAGEQYF.